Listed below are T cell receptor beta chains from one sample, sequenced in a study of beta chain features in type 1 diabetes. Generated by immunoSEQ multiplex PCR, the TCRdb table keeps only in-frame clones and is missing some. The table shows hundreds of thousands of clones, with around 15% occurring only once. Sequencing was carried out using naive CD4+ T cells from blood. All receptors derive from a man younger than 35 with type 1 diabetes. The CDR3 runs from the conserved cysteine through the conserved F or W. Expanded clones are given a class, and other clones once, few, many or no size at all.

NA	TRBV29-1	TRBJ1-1	CSVEGEGSNTEAFF
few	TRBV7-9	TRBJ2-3	CASSLGGVSFSTDTQYF
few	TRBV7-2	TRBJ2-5	CASSLLPLETQYF
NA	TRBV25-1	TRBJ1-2	CASSERTETNYGYTF
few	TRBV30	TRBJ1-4	CAWSVSEKLFF
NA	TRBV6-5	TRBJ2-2	CASSTTGANTGELFF
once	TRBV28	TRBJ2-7	CASSGHPDYEQYF
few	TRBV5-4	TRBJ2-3	CASSLSGGTDTQYF
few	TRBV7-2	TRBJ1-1	CASSRDSLGEAFF
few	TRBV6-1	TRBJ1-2	CASSGQGYGYTF
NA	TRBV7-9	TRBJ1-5	CASSLGSQDQPQHF
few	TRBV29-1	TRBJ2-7	CSAGGGMVWGDEQYF
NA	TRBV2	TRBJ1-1	CASSEIGVTEAFF
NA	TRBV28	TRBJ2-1	CASSLGQILEQFF
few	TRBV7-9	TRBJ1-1	CASSRDSEVAFF
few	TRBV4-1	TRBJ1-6	CASSQEASSPLHF
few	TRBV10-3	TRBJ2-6	CAITASVTGSSGANVLTF
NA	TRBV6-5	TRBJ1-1	CASSRLQATNTEAFF
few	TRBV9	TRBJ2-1	CASSVDLAVDEQFF
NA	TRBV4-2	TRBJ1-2	CASSPTTGWVYGYTF
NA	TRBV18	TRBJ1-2	CASSLGQGANYGYTF
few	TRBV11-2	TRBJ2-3	CASSQASGSDTQYF
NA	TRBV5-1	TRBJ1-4	CASSQGQANEKLFF
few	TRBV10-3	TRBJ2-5	CAISEGTAEETQYF
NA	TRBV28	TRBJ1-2	CASSSPSGGLNGYTF
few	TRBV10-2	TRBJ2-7	CASSTGPEQYF